The 3 T cell receptor beta chains listed next were all sequenced from one sample in a study of post-analysis software for immune sequencing data. Study-wide results and caveats: The study found TRBV5-6, TRBV5-1 and TRBV20-1 among about 5 TRBV segments more frequent in patients than controls.

For these TCRs, the target antigens are not known. TCR beta cDNA libraries included unique molecular identifiers. TCRdb processed the PCR reads anew with MiXCR; each CDR3 protein has one entry. The sample contains approximately 460,000 distinct CDR3 sequences, around 40% of which appear only once. The sample was blood. Source of these receptors: a girl aged 5-17 years with multiple sclerosis.

J is TRBJ2-1 and V is TRBV6-5; the match to TRBD2 covers 7 bases. J was trimmed by 8 bases and V by 0 bases; bases with no gene match: 10. This CDR3 comprises 16 residues. Germline V gene data show CDR1 as MNHEY and CDR2 as SVGAGI. In DNA form, the CDR3 reads TGTGCCAGCAGTTACTCGACGAGGGACTACAATCATGAGCAGTTCTTC. Translating gives CASSYSTRDYNHEQFF.

The J gene is TRBJ2-6, the V gene TRBV7-3, with 9 bases that match TRBD1. V lost 3 bases, J lost 0 bases, and 12 bases stayed unmatched. Germline-derived CDR1 and CDR2 are SGHTA and FQGTGA. The CDR3 length is 20 residues. CDR3 in DNA: TGTGCCAGCAGCTTGACCGGGACAGGGTTTTCCTACTCTGGGGCCAACGTCCTGACTTTC. It is translated as CASSLTGTGFSYSGANVLTF.

The table lists this clonotype with a few counts. This sequence joins TRBV20-1 and TRBJ2-4, with 14 bases lining up with TRBD2. Judging by the DNA end, TRBJ2-7 fits better; the J call may be wrong. The germline V gene has CDR1 DFQATT and CDR2 SNEGSKA (reference sequence). This CDR3 has 13 amino acids. CDR3 loop: CRLGTSGSYEQYF. CDR3 DNA: TGCAGACTGGGGACTAGCGGGAGTTACGAGCAGTACTTC.